The rows below give T cell receptor beta chains drawn from one sample of a study of T cell responses to AZD1222 COVID-19 vaccine. Using immunoSEQ multiplex PCR, the repertoire was profiled, and TCRdb retains in-frame clones only, with some absent. The table lists more than 150,000 clones, about 92% of them singletons. The sample consisted of peripheral blood, taken 28 days after the second AZD1222 dose. The source of these receptors is an adult who received the AZD1222 COVID-19 vaccine. Each CDR3 is given with its conserved first and last residue. Each record gives: clone size, D gene, J gene, V gene, CDR3 protein, CDR3 DNA. D genes are given only for firm matches. Clone size is stated in some rows and not others, as once, few, many or a class when expanded.

.,.,TRBJ1-4,TRBV5-1,CASRGTTNEKLFF,TGCGCCAGCCGGGGCACAACTAATGAAAAACTGTTTTTT
once,.,TRBJ1-6,TRBV28,CAINGRSLYNSPLHF,TGTGCCATCAATGGACGGTCGCTGTATAATTCACCCCTCCACTTT
once,.,TRBJ1-1,TRBV27,CASSTSGLGRSNTEAFF,TGTGCCAGCAGCACCTCCGGGTTGGGCCGCTCGAACACTGAAGCTTTCTTT
.,.,TRBJ1-2,TRBV20-1,CSPRELGGYTF,TGCAGCCCTCGGGAGTTAGGGGGCTACACCTTC
.,TRBD1,TRBJ1-2,TRBV5-4,CASSDGTATDYGYTF,TGTGCCAGCAGCGACGGGACAGCGACCGACTATGGCTACACCTTC
.,TRBD1,TRBJ2-1,TRBV24-1,CATSDPTGGRPNEQFF,TGTGCCACCAGTGACCCGACAGGGGGCCGTCCCAATGAGCAGTTCTTC
.,.,TRBJ1-1,TRBV2,CASGGQLGTEAFF,TGTGCCAGCGGGGGGCAGCTCGGGACTGAAGCTTTCTTT
.,.,TRBJ2-3,TRBV15,CATSRDGQNRDTQYF,TGTGCCACCAGCAGAGACGGACAGAACAGAGATACGCAGTATTTT
once,TRBD1,TRBJ1-4,TRBV27,CASSSGQVNEKLFF,TGTGCCAGCAGTTCGGGACAGGTTAATGAAAAACTGTTTTTT
.,.,TRBJ2-2,TRBV6-2/TRBV6-3,CASSYPSLNTGELFF,TGTGCCAGCAGTTACCCCTCACTGAACACCGGGGAGCTGTTTTTT
.,TRBD1,TRBJ1-1,TRBV12-3/TRBV12-4,CASSPTGDTEAFF,TGTGCCAGCAGTCCGACAGGGGACACTGAAGCTTTCTTT
.,TRBD1,TRBJ2-7,TRBV2,CASSATGDEQYF,TGTGCCAGCAGTGCGACAGGGGACGAGCAGTACTTC
once,.,TRBJ1-4,TRBV9,CASSVGRGGEKLFF,TGTGCCAGCAGCGTAGGGAGGGGCGGGGAAAAACTGTTTTTT
once,.,TRBJ1-1,TRBV3-1/TRBV3-2,CASSSGDTRGAFF,TGTGCCAGCAGCAGCGGGGACACCCGGGGAGCTTTCTTT
.,.,TRBJ1-2,TRBV28,CASIVDGGGYTF,TGTGCCAGCATCGTAGACGGGGGCGGCTACACCTTC
.,TRBD1,TRBJ1-5,TRBV28,CASSPGGRSNQPQHF,TGTGCCAGCAGTCCAGGGGGCAGAAGCAATCAGCCCCAGCATTTT
.,.,TRBJ1-2,TRBV4-2,CASNKNRGANYGYTF,TGTGCCAGCAACAAGAATAGGGGGGCTAACTATGGCTACACCTTC
.,TRBD1,TRBJ1-3,TRBV2,CASGRDRGSNTIYF,TGTGCCAGCGGTCGGGACAGGGGGTCAAACACCATATATTTT
few,.,TRBJ2-1,TRBV5-4,CASSLGLAGYNEQFF,TGTGCCAGCAGCTTGGGTCTAGCCGGCTACAATGAGCAGTTCTTC
.,TRBD1,TRBJ1-3,TRBV14,CASSQDSFGTGFFGNTIYF,TGTGCCAGCAGCCAAGATTCGTTCGGGACAGGGTTTTTTGGAAACACCATATATTTT
.,.,TRBJ1-4,TRBV7-3,CASSLISADEKLFF,TGTGCCAGCAGCTTAATTTCGGCAGACGAAAAACTGTTTTTT
.,.,TRBJ2-5,TRBV30,CAWSAGGETQYF,TGTGCCTGGAGTGCCGGGGGAGAGACCCAGTACTTC
.,.,TRBJ2-5,TRBV7-9,CASSSKRGVNETQYF,TGTGCCAGCAGCTCGAAAAGGGGGGTGAATGAGACCCAGTACTTC
.,.,TRBJ1-2,TRBV24-1,CATSGGRGDGYTF,TGTGCCACCAGTGGGGGGCGCGGGGACGGCTACACCTTC
.,.,TRBJ1-1,TRBV19,CASSIGRVNTEAFF,TGTGCCAGTAGTATAGGCAGGGTGAACACTGAAGCTTTCTTT
.,.,TRBJ1-1,TRBV5-5,CASSFRRDTEAFF,TGTGCCAGCAGCTTTAGGCGTGACACTGAAGCTTTCTTT
.,.,TRBJ1-2,TRBV3-1/TRBV3-2,CASSQGCLGYTF,TGTGCCAGCAGCCAAGGTTGTCTGGGCTACACCTTC
few,.,TRBJ1-2,TRBV5-1,CASSLKGNYGYTF,TGCGCCAGCAGCTTGAAAGGCAACTATGGCTACACCTTC
.,TRBD2,TRBJ2-5,TRBV7-8,CASSLSGGTPGGTQYF,TGTGCCAGCAGCTTAAGCGGGGGGACTCCGGGGGGGACCCAGTACTTC
.,.,TRBJ2-2,TRBV19,CASSRTGPTNTGELFF,TGTGCCAGTAGTAGAACAGGGCCAACGAACACCGGGGAGCTGTTTTTT
.,TRBD1,TRBJ2-3,TRBV19,CASSIRGQSTDTQYF,TGTGCCAGTAGTATAAGGGGACAGAGCACAGATACGCAGTATTTT
.,.,TRBJ2-1,TRBV7-2,CASSPSYYEQFF,TGTGCCAGCAGCCCCTCTTATTATGAGCAGTTCTTC
.,TRBD1,TRBJ1-3,TRBV5-4,CASSLPKGAPGNTIYF,TGTGCCAGCAGCTTGCCGAAGGGGGCGCCTGGAAACACCATATATTTT
once,TRBD1,TRBJ2-7,TRBV4-3,CASSQGDREGEQYF,TGCGCCAGCAGCCAGGGGGACAGGGAAGGCGAGCAGTACTTC
few,TRBD2,TRBJ2-7,TRBV11-2,CASSRTSGGLNEQYF,TGTGCCAGCAGCAGGACTAGCGGGGGGCTCAACGAGCAGTACTTC
.,.,TRBJ2-2,TRBV7-8,CASSLVRGTGELFF,TGTGCCAGCAGCTTAGTCCGGGGGACCGGGGAGCTGTTTTTT
.,TRBD1,TRBJ1-1,TRBV29-1,CSVKTGGHEAFF,TGCAGCGTCAAAACAGGGGGTCATGAAGCTTTCTTT
.,.,TRBJ1-2,TRBV28,CASAPGYYGYTF,TGTGCCAGCGCCCCAGGGTACTATGGCTACACCTTC
.,TRBD1,TRBJ1-2,TRBV5-8,CASSSSGQGLYGYTF,TGTGCCAGCAGCTCATCCGGACAGGGGCTCTATGGCTACACCTTC
.,.,TRBJ1-2,TRBV19,CASSITEYGYTF,TGTGCCAGTAGTATAACAGAATATGGCTACACCTTC
once,TRBD2,TRBJ2-1,TRBV24-1,CATSDTLTSGVTNEQFF,TGTGCCACCAGTGATACCCTTACTAGCGGGGTCACCAATGAGCAGTTCTTC
.,.,TRBJ2-7,TRBV2,CASAGTGGHEQYF,TGTGCCAGCGCCGGGACGGGCGGCCACGAGCAGTACTTC
.,TRBD1,TRBJ1-6,TRBV5-1,CASSSPGQNSPLHF,TGCGCCAGCAGCTCCCCGGGACAGAATTCACCCCTCCACTTT
once,.,TRBJ1-2,TRBV5-1,CASTPRETNYGYTF,TGCGCCAGCACTCCCAGGGAAACTAACTATGGCTACACCTTC
.,.,TRBJ1-1,TRBV12-3/TRBV12-4,CASSGGNTEAFF,TGTGCCAGCAGTGGGGGGAACACTGAAGCTTTCTTT
.,TRBD1,TRBJ2-7,TRBV4-3,CASSQDGQGPSYEQYF,TGCGCCAGCAGCCAAGATGGACAGGGGCCGAGCTACGAGCAGTACTTC
.,TRBD2,TRBJ2-7,TRBV28,CASSTTDRALAGEEQYF,TGTGCCAGCAGCACAACAGACAGGGCCCTAGCGGGGGAGGAGCAGTACTTC
.,.,TRBJ2-5,TRBV7-9,CASSLSLGGGHQETQYF,TGTGCCAGCAGCTTATCTCTAGGCGGGGGCCACCAAGAGACCCAGTACTTC
.,TRBD1,TRBJ1-5,TRBV4-1,CASSLQGADGNQPQHF,TGCGCCAGCAGCCTACAGGGGGCAGATGGCAATCAGCCCCAGCATTTT
few,TRBD1,TRBJ1-1,TRBV28,CASSPWDRGLGEAFF,TGTGCCAGCAGTCCATGGGACAGGGGGCTTGGGGAAGCTTTCTTT
.,.,TRBJ2-7,TRBV6-5,CASSPTAGNVYEQYF,TGTGCCAGCAGCCCAACTGCAGGGAATGTCTACGAGCAGTACTTC
.,.,TRBJ2-5,TRBV3-1/TRBV3-2,CASSQHSHRETQYF,TGTGCCAGCAGCCAACATTCTCACAGGGAGACCCAGTACTTC
.,.,TRBJ2-1,TRBV6-5,CASSQIEVEQFF,TGTGCCAGCAGCCAAATTGAGGTTGAGCAGTTCTTC
.,.,TRBJ2-3,TRBV7-2,CASSSDPADTQYF,TGTGCCAGCAGCTCGGACCCGGCAGATACGCAGTATTTT